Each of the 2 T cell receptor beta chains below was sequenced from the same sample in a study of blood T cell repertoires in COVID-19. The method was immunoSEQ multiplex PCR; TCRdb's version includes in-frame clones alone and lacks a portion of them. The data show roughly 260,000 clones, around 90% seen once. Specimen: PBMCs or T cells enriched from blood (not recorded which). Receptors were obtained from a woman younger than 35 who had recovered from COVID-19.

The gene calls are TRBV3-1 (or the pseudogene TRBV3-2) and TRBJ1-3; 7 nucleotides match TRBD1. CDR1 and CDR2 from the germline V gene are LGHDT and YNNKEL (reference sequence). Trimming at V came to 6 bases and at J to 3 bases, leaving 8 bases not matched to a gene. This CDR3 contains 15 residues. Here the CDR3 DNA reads TGTGCCAGCAGTCATAGACAGGGCTATGGAAACACCATATATTTT. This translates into CASSHRQGYGNTIYF.

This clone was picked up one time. The CDR3: CASSLEGGLEAFF. The CDR3 nucleotides are TGTGCCAGCAGCTTAGAAGGGGGCCTTGAAGCTTTCTTT. The chain recombines TRBV7-8 with TRBJ1-1; 7 bases map to TRBD1. The CDR3 length is 13 residues. V dropped 1 base and J dropped 7; count of bases not matched to a gene: 3. Germline V gene sequence: CDR1 SGHVS, CDR2 FQNEAQ.